The sequence of this T cell receptor beta chain was determined in a study of cytomegalovirus exposure and HLA in healthy donors. Study-wide context: A prior study identified 100 million to 130 million unique TCR beta sequences from roughly 180 million T cells. Whole-study results and caveats: The listing of roughly 160 TCR beta chains classed them as cytomegalovirus-associated. In all likelihood, a cluster of highly shared sequence variants was a sequencing artifact. For most subjects, TCR beta sequences were reported to predict HLA-A and HLA-B alleles with accuracy.

The PCR contained 60 Vbeta and 13 Jbeta primers. TCRdb's table, derived via immunoSEQ multiplex PCR, lists solely in-frame clones and lacks some. Here the sample spans approximately 160,000 clones, 68% being singletons. This clone appeared a single time. Its antigen remains unidentified. Sequencing input: PBMCs. The clonotype originates from a man in his forties or fifties in good health and CMV-seronegative.

CDR3 sequence reads: CASSHDRISTDTQYF. CDR3 DNA: TGTGCCAGCTCTCACGACAGGATTAGCACAGATACGCAGTATTTT. The chain uses TRBV18 and TRBJ2-3, with a weak D call TRBD1 (6 bases). In germline, CDR1 is KGHSH, CDR2 LQKENI. The V end lost 6 bases, the J end lost 0 bases, and 13 bases lay between the germline ends. The CDR3 is 15 amino acids.